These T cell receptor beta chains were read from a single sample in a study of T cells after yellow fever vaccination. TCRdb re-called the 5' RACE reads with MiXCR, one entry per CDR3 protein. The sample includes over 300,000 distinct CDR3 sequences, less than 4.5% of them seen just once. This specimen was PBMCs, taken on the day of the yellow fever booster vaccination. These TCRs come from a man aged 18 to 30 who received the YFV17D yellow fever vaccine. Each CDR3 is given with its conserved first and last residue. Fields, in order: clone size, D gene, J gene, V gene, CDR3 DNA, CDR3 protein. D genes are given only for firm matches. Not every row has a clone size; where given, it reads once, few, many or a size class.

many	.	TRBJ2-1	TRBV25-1	TGTGCCAGCAGGGGGAATGAGCAGTTCTTC	CASRGNEQFF
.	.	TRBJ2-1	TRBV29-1	TGCAGCGTTTTAACGACAGGAAACGATGAGCAGTTCTTC	CSVLTTGNDEQFF
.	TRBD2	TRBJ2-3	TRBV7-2	TGTGCCAGCAGCTTATCGGGGGGACCCACAGATACGCAGTATTTT	CASSLSGGPTDTQYF
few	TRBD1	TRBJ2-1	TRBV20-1	TGCAGTGCTAGAGATTCTGACAGGGTATACAATGAGCAGTTCTTC	CSARDSDRVYNEQFF
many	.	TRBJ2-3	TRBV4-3	TGCGCCAGCAGCCAAGACATTGGCACAGATACGCAGTATTTT	CASSQDIGTDTQYF
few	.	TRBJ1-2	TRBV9	TGTGCCAGCAGCGTAGAGGTGGGGATCCGCGTATTCTACACCTTC	CASSVEVGIRVFYTF
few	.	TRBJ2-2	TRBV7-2	TGTGCCAGCAGACCGAGCACAGTCGTCGGGGAGCTGTTTTTT	CASRPSTVVGELFF
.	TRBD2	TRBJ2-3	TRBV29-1	TGCAGCGTTGGGACTAGCGGGGTGCCAGATACGCAGTATTTT	CSVGTSGVPDTQYF
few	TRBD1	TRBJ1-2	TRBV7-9	TGTGCCAGCAGCTGGACAGGGGTACTAGCTAACTATGGCTACACCTTC	CASSWTGVLANYGYTF
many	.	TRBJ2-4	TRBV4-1	TGCGCCAGCAGCCAGCTACAGGGTGATCGGGCAAACATTCAGTACTTC	CASSQLQGDRANIQYF
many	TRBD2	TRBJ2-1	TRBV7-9	TGTGCCAGCAGCGCGGGGAGCGGGGGATACAATGAGCAGTTCTTC	CASSAGSGGYNEQFF
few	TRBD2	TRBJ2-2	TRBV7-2	TGTGCCAGCAGCACCCGAGCCGGGACTAGTACCGGGGAGCTGTTTTTT	CASSTRAGTSTGELFF
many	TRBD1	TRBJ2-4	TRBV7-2	TGTGCCAGCAGCCCATATGACAGGGAAAACATTCAGTACTTC	CASSPYDRENIQYF
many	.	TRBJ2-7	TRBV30	TGTGCCTGGAGGAGGGGGGGAGAGCAGTACTTC	CAWRRGGEQYF
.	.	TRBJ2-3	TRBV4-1	TGCGCCAGCAGCCAAGATCTGAGGGTGAGCACAGATACGCAGTATTTT	CASSQDLRVSTDTQYF
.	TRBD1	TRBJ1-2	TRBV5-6	TGTGCCAGCAGCGCTCGACAGGGTTTGGACTACACCTTC	CASSARQGLDYTF
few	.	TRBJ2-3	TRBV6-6	TGTGCCAGCAGGCCCGGGGGAGCCGGGGATACGCAGTATTTT	CASRPGGAGDTQYF
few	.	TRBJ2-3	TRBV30	TGTGCCTGGAGTGTAGTCTGGGGAGATACGCAGTATTTT	CAWSVVWGDTQYF
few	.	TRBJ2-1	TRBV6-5	TGTGCCAGCAGCGACAGGGGAGGGGACTACAATGAGCAGTTCTTC	CASSDRGGDYNEQFF
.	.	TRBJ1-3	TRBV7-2	TGTGCCAGCAGCATCACCACGGGTGCTGGAAACACCATATATTTT	CASSITTGAGNTIYF
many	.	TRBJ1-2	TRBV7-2	TGTGCCAGCAGCTTCACAGGGAATGGCTACACCTTC	CASSFTGNGYTF
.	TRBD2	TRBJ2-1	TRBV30	TGTGCCTGGAGCCACCCAGCGGGGGGCGATGAGCAGTTCTTC	CAWSHPAGGDEQFF
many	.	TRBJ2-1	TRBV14	TGTGCCAGCAGCCAAGTCCCGGGGAATGAGCAGTTCTTC	CASSQVPGNEQFF
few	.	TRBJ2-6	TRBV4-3	TGCGCCAGCAGCGGTACTAGCCCTGTCTCTGGGGCCAACGTCCTGACTTTC	CASSGTSPVSGANVLTF
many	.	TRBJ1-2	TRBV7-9	TGTGCCAGCAGCCTCGGGGGAGTCCACTATGGCTACACCTTC	CASSLGGVHYGYTF
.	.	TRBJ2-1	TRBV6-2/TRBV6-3	TGTGCCAGCAGTTACCCAACCTGGGGCTACAATGAGCAGTTCTTC	CASSYPTWGYNEQFF
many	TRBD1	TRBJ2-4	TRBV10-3	TGTGCCATCCGGCGGGACAGGGACTCCAAAAACATTCAGTACTTC	CAIRRDRDSKNIQYF
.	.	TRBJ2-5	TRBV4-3	TGCGCCAGCAGCCAACACCGGCGGGAAGAGACCCAGTACTTC	CASSQHRREETQYF
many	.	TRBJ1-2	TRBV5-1	TGCGCCAGCAGCTTCAGGGTTAACTATGGCTACACCTTC	CASSFRVNYGYTF
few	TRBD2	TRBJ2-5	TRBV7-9	TGTGCCAGCAGCTTAGTGACTAGCGGGTATCAAGAGACCCAGTACTTC	CASSLVTSGYQETQYF
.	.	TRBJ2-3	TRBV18	TGTGCCAGCTCACCGGTCCTTTCTACGCAGTATTTT	CASSPVLSTQYF
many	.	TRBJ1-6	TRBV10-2	TGCGCCAGCGTCCCCCCCGGTCGTAGCTCCTATAATTCACCCCTCCACTTT	CASVPPGRSSYNSPLHF
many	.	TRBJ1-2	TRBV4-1	TGCGCCAGCAGCCAAGGGTTAAGGTTAAGTGGCTACACCTTC	CASSQGLRLSGYTF
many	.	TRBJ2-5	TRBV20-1	TGCAGTGCTAGGGAACCGTACCAAGAGACCCAGTACTTC	CSAREPYQETQYF
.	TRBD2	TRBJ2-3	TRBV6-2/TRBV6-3	TGTGCCAGCAGTTACTTCGGGGGGGACACAGATACGCAGTATTTT	CASSYFGGDTDTQYF
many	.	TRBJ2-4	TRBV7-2	TGTGCCAGCAGCTTAGCTAGCGGTCAAAACATTCAGTACTTC	CASSLASGQNIQYF
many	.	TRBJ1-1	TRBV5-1	TGCGCCAGCAGCTGGGACTCTGGAAGGGCTGAAGCTTTCTTT	CASSWDSGRAEAFF
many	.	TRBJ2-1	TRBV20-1	TGCAGTGCTAGCGCGCCGACAGGGAGGTCCTACAATGAGCAGTTCTTC	CSASAPTGRSYNEQFF
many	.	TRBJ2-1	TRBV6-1	TGTGCCAGCACCTACTTCCGCGACGGTAACAATGAGCAGTTCTTC	CASTYFRDGNNEQFF
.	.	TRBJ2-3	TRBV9	TGTGCCAGCGGGACGGACCCCACAGATACGCAGTATTTT	CASGTDPTDTQYF
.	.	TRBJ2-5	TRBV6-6	TGTGCCACCTCACAGGGACAAGAGACCCAGTACTTC	CATSQGQETQYF
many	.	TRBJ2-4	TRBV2	TGTGCCAGCATGAGACTAGAAGACAAAAACATTCAGTACTTC	CASMRLEDKNIQYF
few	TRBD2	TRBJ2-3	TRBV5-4	TGTGCCAGCAGCAAGGCCACGAGCGGGGGGATCACAGATACGCAGTATTTT	CASSKATSGGITDTQYF
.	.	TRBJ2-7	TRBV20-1	TGCAGTGCTAGTCTTTGGGGACACTCAAGCTCCTACGAGCAGTACTTC	CSASLWGHSSSYEQYF
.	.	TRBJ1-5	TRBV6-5	.	CASSYSAAFNQPQHF
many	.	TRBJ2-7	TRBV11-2	TGTGCCAGCAGCTTAACGGTAGACCATAGCTCCTACGAGCAGTACTTC	CASSLTVDHSSYEQYF
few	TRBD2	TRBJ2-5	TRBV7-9	TGTGCCAGCAGCGGGTCGGGGACTAGGGAGACCCAGTACTTC	CASSGSGTRETQYF
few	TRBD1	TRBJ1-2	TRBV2	TGTGCCAGCAGTGCTACGACCGGGACAGGGGTGGATGGCTACACCTTC	CASSATTGTGVDGYTF
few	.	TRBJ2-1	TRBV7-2	TGTGCCAGCAGCTTAGAGGTTGGGTATGAGCAGTTCTTC	CASSLEVGYEQFF
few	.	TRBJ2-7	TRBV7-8	TGTGCCAGCAGCACGAGGGTTTCCTACGAGCAGTACTTC	CASSTRVSYEQYF
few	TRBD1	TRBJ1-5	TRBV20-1	TGCAGTGCCCAAACAGGGGGTGGCAATCAGCCCCAGCATTTT	CSAQTGGGNQPQHF
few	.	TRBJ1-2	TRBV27	TGTGCCAGCAGTTTTGGCCGGGGACTTGGCTACACCTTC	CASSFGRGLGYTF
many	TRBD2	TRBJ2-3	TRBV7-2	TGTGCCAGCAGGAGGGGACTAGGCGGGGGGGATACGCAGTATTTT	CASRRGLGGGDTQYF
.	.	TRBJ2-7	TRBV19	TGTGCCAGTAGTCTCTTGGGGGCAGGCCATGCCTACGAGCAGTACTTC	CASSLLGAGHAYEQYF